The rows below give T cell receptor beta chains drawn from one sample of a study of OX40 agonist ivuxolimab in advanced cancers. The table came from immunoSEQ multiplex PCR; TCRdb's copy has only in-frame clones and leaves some out. The sample shows 60,000 to 75,000 clones, approximately 92% of them seen only once. Sequences were derived from CD4+ or CD8+ T cells sorted from blood, sampled in a trial of the OX40 agonist ivuxolimab. All receptors derive from an adult with an advanced solid tumor such as melanoma, head and neck, liver or kidney cancer. The CDR3 runs from the conserved cysteine through the conserved F or W. Each record gives: J gene, clone size, V gene, D gene, CDR3 protein, CDR3 DNA. D genes are given only for firm matches. The size field is filled for only some rows; it gives once, few, many or a size class.

j_call: TRBJ1-4; clone_size: .; v_call: TRBV9; d_call: .; cdr3_aa: CASSVGGEAYEKLFF; cdr3_nt: TGTGCCAGCAGCGTAGGAGGAGAGGCTTATGAAAAACTGTTTTTT
j_call: TRBJ2-7; clone_size: .; v_call: TRBV7-9; d_call: .; cdr3_aa: CASSPDSRYEQYF; cdr3_nt: TGTGCCAGCAGCCCGGACTCCCGCTACGAGCAGTACTTC
j_call: TRBJ2-1; clone_size: .; v_call: TRBV27; d_call: TRBD2; cdr3_aa: CASRMGLAGGEQFF; cdr3_nt: TGTGCCAGCAGAATGGGACTAGCGGGAGGTGAGCAGTTCTTC
j_call: TRBJ2-7; clone_size: .; v_call: TRBV19; d_call: .; cdr3_aa: CASSPGLVAYEQYF; cdr3_nt: TGTGCCAGTAGTCCGGGACTCGTTGCCTACGAGCAGTACTTC
j_call: TRBJ2-3; clone_size: .; v_call: TRBV15; d_call: .; cdr3_aa: CATSRDPDIITDTQYF; cdr3_nt: TGTGCCACCAGCAGAGATCCCGACATTATCACAGATACGCAGTATTTT
j_call: TRBJ2-7; clone_size: .; v_call: TRBV5-4; d_call: TRBD2; cdr3_aa: CASSSGGGSAYEQYF; cdr3_nt: TGTGCCAGCAGCTCGGGAGGGGGGAGCGCCTACGAGCAGTACTTC
j_call: TRBJ2-5; clone_size: .; v_call: TRBV7-9; d_call: TRBD1; cdr3_aa: CASSLQGVQETQYF; cdr3_nt: TGTGCCAGCAGCCTACAGGGGGTCCAAGAGACCCAGTACTTC
j_call: TRBJ2-7; clone_size: .; v_call: TRBV5-1; d_call: .; cdr3_aa: CASSLVVTQGEQYF; cdr3_nt: TGCGCCAGCAGCTTGGTTGTGACTCAAGGCGAGCAGTACTTC
j_call: TRBJ2-3; clone_size: .; v_call: TRBV9; d_call: .; cdr3_aa: CASSVSWADTQYF; cdr3_nt: TGTGCCAGCAGCGTCAGCTGGGCGGATACGCAGTATTTT
j_call: TRBJ2-3; clone_size: .; v_call: TRBV7-9; d_call: .; cdr3_aa: CASSPTDTQYF; cdr3_nt: TGTGCCAGCAGCCCTACAGATACGCAGTATTTT
j_call: TRBJ2-7; clone_size: .; v_call: TRBV6-5; d_call: .; cdr3_aa: CASSPVSSGVYEQYF; cdr3_nt: TGTGCCAGCAGCCCCGTCAGCTCAGGGGTCTACGAGCAGTACTTC
j_call: TRBJ2-7; clone_size: .; v_call: TRBV4-3; d_call: TRBD2; cdr3_aa: CASSQGLGTSGTYEQYF; cdr3_nt: TGCGCCAGCAGCCAGGGCCTAGGGACTAGCGGGACCTACGAGCAGTACTTC
j_call: TRBJ2-7; clone_size: once; v_call: TRBV14; d_call: .; cdr3_aa: CASSQEAREQYF; cdr3_nt: TGTGCCAGCAGCCAAGAAGCTCGGGAGCAGTACTTC
j_call: TRBJ1-1; clone_size: many; v_call: TRBV6-1; d_call: .; cdr3_aa: CASSEEGHTEAFF; cdr3_nt: TGTGCCAGCAGTGAAGAGGGGCACACTGAAGCTTTCTTT
j_call: TRBJ2-7; clone_size: .; v_call: TRBV9; d_call: .; cdr3_aa: CASSVDGVEQYF; cdr3_nt: TGTGCCAGCAGCGTAGACGGCGTCGAGCAGTACTTC
j_call: TRBJ2-1; clone_size: .; v_call: TRBV5-1; d_call: TRBD2; cdr3_aa: CASSLTSLAGEGSSYNEQFF; cdr3_nt: TGCGCCAGCAGCTTGACGTCTCTCGCGGGAGAAGGGAGCTCCTACAATGAGCAGTTCTTC
j_call: TRBJ2-2; clone_size: .; v_call: TRBV4-3; d_call: .; cdr3_aa: CASSQDITVLNTGELFF; cdr3_nt: TGCGCCAGCAGCCAAGATATTACAGTACTCAACACCGGGGAGCTGTTTTTT
j_call: TRBJ1-1; clone_size: .; v_call: TRBV7-9; d_call: .; cdr3_aa: CASSLEEEAFF; cdr3_nt: TGTGCCAGCAGCTTAGAGGAGGAAGCTTTCTTT
j_call: TRBJ1-6; clone_size: .; v_call: TRBV27; d_call: .; cdr3_aa: CASSFGLGNSPLHF; cdr3_nt: TGTGCCAGCAGTTTTGGACTCGGTAATTCACCCCTCCACTTT
j_call: TRBJ2-2; clone_size: .; v_call: TRBV14; d_call: .; cdr3_aa: CASSQGTGSGELFF; cdr3_nt: TGTGCCAGCAGCCAAGGAACGGGATCCGGGGAGCTGTTTTTT
j_call: TRBJ1-1; clone_size: .; v_call: TRBV30; d_call: TRBD1; cdr3_aa: CAWGEQGGTEAFF; cdr3_nt: TGTGCCTGGGGAGAACAGGGGGGCACTGAAGCTTTCTTT
j_call: TRBJ2-1; clone_size: .; v_call: TRBV5-5; d_call: .; cdr3_aa: CASSLEGGRGNEQFF; cdr3_nt: TGTGCCAGCAGCTTGGAGGGGGGACGGGGAAATGAGCAGTTCTTC
j_call: TRBJ2-7; clone_size: .; v_call: TRBV15; d_call: TRBD1; cdr3_aa: CATSGGQGTYYEQYF; cdr3_nt: TGTGCCACCAGCGGAGGACAGGGAACTTACTACGAGCAGTACTTC
j_call: TRBJ2-1; clone_size: .; v_call: TRBV7-3; d_call: .; cdr3_aa: CASSSDQGNEQFF; cdr3_nt: TGTGCCAGCAGCTCCGACCAGGGAAATGAGCAGTTCTTC
j_call: TRBJ1-2; clone_size: .; v_call: TRBV6-5; d_call: .; cdr3_aa: CASSYTTKNYGYTF; cdr3_nt: TGTGCCAGCAGTTACACCACTAAGAACTATGGCTACACCTTC
j_call: TRBJ2-3; clone_size: .; v_call: TRBV7-6; d_call: TRBD2; cdr3_aa: CASSAGGADTQYF; cdr3_nt: TGTGCCAGCAGCGCCGGGGGGGCAGATACGCAGTATTTT
j_call: TRBJ2-1; clone_size: .; v_call: TRBV4-3; d_call: TRBD2; cdr3_aa: CASSQDILASGSSYNEQFF; cdr3_nt: TGCGCCAGCAGCCAAGATATTTTAGCTAGCGGTAGCTCCTACAATGAGCAGTTCTTC
j_call: TRBJ2-5; clone_size: .; v_call: TRBV7-2; d_call: TRBD2; cdr3_aa: CASSLPPSGDQETQYF; cdr3_nt: TGTGCCAGCAGCTTACCTCCTAGCGGGGACCAAGAGACCCAGTACTTC
j_call: TRBJ2-3; clone_size: .; v_call: TRBV29-1; d_call: TRBD2; cdr3_aa: CSVRGLAGEVSTDTQYF; cdr3_nt: TGCAGCGTCCGTGGACTAGCGGGAGAAGTCAGCACAGATACGCAGTATTTT
j_call: TRBJ2-1; clone_size: .; v_call: TRBV7-9; d_call: .; cdr3_aa: CASSLKDRAYNEQFF; cdr3_nt: TGTGCCAGCAGCTTAAAGGACCGAGCCTACAATGAGCAGTTCTTC
j_call: TRBJ1-3; clone_size: .; v_call: TRBV5-1; d_call: .; cdr3_aa: CASSLEPTGGNTIYF; cdr3_nt: TGCGCCAGCAGCTTAGAGCCGACAGGAGGAAACACCATATATTTT
j_call: TRBJ2-1; clone_size: .; v_call: TRBV15; d_call: .; cdr3_aa: CATSRDLQAQFF; cdr3_nt: TGTGCCACCAGCAGAGATCTACAGGCGCAGTTCTTC
j_call: TRBJ2-1; clone_size: .; v_call: TRBV4-1; d_call: .; cdr3_aa: CASSQVGGPIF; cdr3_nt: TGCGCCAGCAGCCAAGTAGGGGGGCCAATCTTC
j_call: TRBJ2-2; clone_size: .; v_call: TRBV5-6; d_call: .; cdr3_aa: CASSLSRANTGELFF; cdr3_nt: TGTGCCAGCAGCTTGAGCAGGGCGAACACCGGGGAGCTGTTTTTT
j_call: TRBJ1-1; clone_size: .; v_call: TRBV11-2; d_call: .; cdr3_aa: CASSLGEGSEAFF; cdr3_nt: TGTGCCAGCAGCTTAGGGGAGGGCTCTGAAGCTTTCTTT
j_call: TRBJ1-1; clone_size: few; v_call: TRBV7-9; d_call: .; cdr3_aa: CASSLSVTEAFF; cdr3_nt: TGTGCCAGCAGCTTATCGGTCACTGAAGCTTTCTTT
j_call: TRBJ1-5; clone_size: .; v_call: TRBV19; d_call: .; cdr3_aa: CASSGDEYSNQPQHF; cdr3_nt: TGTGCCAGTAGTGGGGACGAATATAGCAATCAGCCCCAGCATTTT
j_call: TRBJ2-7; clone_size: .; v_call: TRBV7-9; d_call: .; cdr3_aa: CASSLPHPYEQYF; cdr3_nt: TGTGCCAGCAGCCTACCACACCCCTACGAGCAGTACTTC
j_call: TRBJ2-4; clone_size: .; v_call: TRBV11-2; d_call: .; cdr3_aa: CASSLAGHGSLAENIQYF; cdr3_nt: TGTGCCAGCAGCTTAGCAGGCCACGGTTCCCTTGCAGAGAACATTCAGTACTTC
j_call: TRBJ2-5; clone_size: .; v_call: TRBV29-1; d_call: .; cdr3_aa: CSVDTVLETQYF; cdr3_nt: TGCAGCGTTGATACCGTCCTGGAGACCCAGTACTTC
j_call: TRBJ2-7; clone_size: .; v_call: TRBV29-1; d_call: .; cdr3_aa: CSVEGFGAGYEQYF; cdr3_nt: TGCAGCGTTGAAGGCTTTGGAGCGGGTTACGAGCAGTACTTC
j_call: TRBJ2-3; clone_size: .; v_call: TRBV11-1; d_call: .; cdr3_aa: CASRALGSNTDTQYF; cdr3_nt: TGTGCCAGCAGGGCCTTAGGGTCGAACACAGATACGCAGTATTTT
j_call: TRBJ1-1; clone_size: .; v_call: TRBV7-9; d_call: .; cdr3_aa: CASSLAGSVNTEAFF; cdr3_nt: TGTGCCAGCAGCTTAGCCGGGTCAGTCAACACTGAAGCTTTCTTT
j_call: TRBJ1-1; clone_size: few; v_call: TRBV27; d_call: .; cdr3_aa: CASRSWNTEAFF; cdr3_nt: TGTGCCAGCCGGTCTTGGAACACTGAAGCTTTCTTT
j_call: TRBJ2-7; clone_size: .; v_call: TRBV28; d_call: .; cdr3_aa: CASSFLMSGEQYF; cdr3_nt: TGTGCCAGCAGTTTTCTAATGAGTGGGGAGCAGTACTTC
j_call: TRBJ2-2; clone_size: .; v_call: TRBV18; d_call: .; cdr3_aa: CASSASGELFF; cdr3_nt: TGTGCCAGCTCAGCCTCGGGGGAGCTGTTTTTT
j_call: TRBJ1-4; clone_size: .; v_call: TRBV19; d_call: TRBD1; cdr3_aa: CASSTPGQATNEKLFF; cdr3_nt: TGTGCCAGTAGTACTCCCGGACAGGCAACTAATGAAAAACTGTTTTTT
j_call: TRBJ2-1; clone_size: once; v_call: TRBV5-1; d_call: TRBD1; cdr3_aa: CASRGTGLYNEQFF; cdr3_nt: TGCGCCAGCAGAGGGACAGGACTCTACAATGAGCAGTTCTTC
j_call: TRBJ2-7; clone_size: .; v_call: TRBV27; d_call: .; cdr3_aa: CASSFSGPPYEQYF; cdr3_nt: TGTGCCAGCAGTTTTTCGGGACCCCCCTACGAGCAGTACTTC
j_call: TRBJ1-3; clone_size: .; v_call: TRBV11-2; d_call: .; cdr3_aa: CASSARPRRDGGNTIYF; cdr3_nt: TGTGCCAGCAGCGCCCGACCGAGAAGAGACGGAGGAAACACCATATATTTT
j_call: TRBJ2-7; clone_size: .; v_call: TRBV4-2; d_call: TRBD1; cdr3_aa: CASSQRTGLYEQYF; cdr3_nt: TGTGCCAGCAGCCAAAGGACAGGTCTCTACGAGCAGTACTTC
j_call: TRBJ1-1; clone_size: .; v_call: TRBV19; d_call: .; cdr3_aa: CASRELGTEAFF; cdr3_nt: TGTGCCAGTAGAGAGTTGGGCACTGAAGCTTTCTTT